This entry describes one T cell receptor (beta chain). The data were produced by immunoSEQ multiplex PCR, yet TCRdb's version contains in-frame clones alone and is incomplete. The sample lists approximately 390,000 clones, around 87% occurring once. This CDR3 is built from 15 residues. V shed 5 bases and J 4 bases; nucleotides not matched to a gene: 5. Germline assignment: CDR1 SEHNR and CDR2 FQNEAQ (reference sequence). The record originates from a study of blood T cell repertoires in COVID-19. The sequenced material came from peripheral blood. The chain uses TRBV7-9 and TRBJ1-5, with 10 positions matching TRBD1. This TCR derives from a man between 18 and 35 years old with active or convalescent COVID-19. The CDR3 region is CASSPDRGINQPQHF. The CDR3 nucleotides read TGTGCCAGCAGCCCGGACAGGGGGATTAATCAGCCCCAGCATTTT.